The next 6 T cell receptor beta chains were all read from a single sample in a study of blood T cell repertoires in COVID-19. Clones were read by immunoSEQ multiplex PCR, and TCRdb kept only the in-frame ones, dropping some. The table lists roughly 60,000 clones, 75% to 90% of them singletons. The sequenced sample was peripheral blood. The receptors were sampled from a man under 40 with COVID-19, enrolled during active disease.

This clone was seen a few times. V is TRBV6-6 and J is TRBJ1-5; TRBD1 matches 9 bases. The CDR3 extends over 15 amino acids. Germline values: CDR1 MNHNY, CDR2 SVGAGI (reference sequence). V lost 0 bases to trimming and J lost 7 bases; unmatched junction nucleotides: 4. The CDR3 reads CASSYSTGGGQPQHF. CDR3 coding DNA: TGTGCCAGCAGTTACTCCACAGGGGGCGGACAGCCCCAGCATTTT.

The rearrangement links TRBV18 to TRBJ2-7, with D unclear. This CDR3 is 14 amino acids long. The germline gives CDR1 KGHSH, CDR2 LQKENI. Between the trimmed V and J ends, which lost 3 bases and 5 bases, there was a span of 14 bases. The CDR3 loop is CASSPAPQAHEQYF. CDR3 DNA sequence: TGTGCCAGCTCACCTGCGCCTCAGGCCCACGAGCAGTACTTC.

The rearrangement uses TRBV2 and TRBJ2-3; weak D call: TRBD2 (5 bases). This CDR3 spans 15 amino acids. V lost 7 bases to trimming and J lost 2 bases, with 16 bases between them. In germline, CDR1 is SNHLY, CDR2 FYNNEI. CDR3 in DNA: TGTGCCAGCAAAGAACAGAGGAGGTACACAGATACGCAGTATTTT. Its translation is CASKEQRRYTDTQYF.

This clone appeared a single time. The chain recombines TRBV6-5 with TRBJ1-1; D may be TRBD1 (5 bases). This CDR3 is built from 16 residues. The germline V gene encodes CDR1 MNHEY and CDR2 SVGAGI. V lost 4 bases and J lost 0, with 15 bases in between. DNA of the CDR3: TGTGCCAGCAGTTCGGGGGGAGCAGTTGTGAACACTGAAGCTTTCTTT. Protein sequence: CASSSGGAVVNTEAFF.

The chain has TRBV4-3 and TRBJ2-7, with 7 nucleotides matching TRBD2. Germline values: CDR1 LGHNA, CDR2 YSLEER. V dropped 0 bases and J dropped 3; count of bases not matched to a gene: 5. This CDR3 has 15 amino acids. The CDR3 sequence is CASSQEAGANYEQYF. As DNA, the CDR3 is TGCGCCAGCAGCCAAGAGGCGGGAGCTAACTACGAGCAGTACTTC.

This clone was counted once. The chain recombines TRBV9 with TRBJ2-7; TRBD2 matches 9 bases. The V and J ends lost 0 bases and 2 bases, in that order; junction bases with no gene match: 6. This CDR3 region has 16 residues. Germline values: CDR1 SGDLS, CDR2 YYNGEE. CDR3 in DNA: TGTGCCAGCAGCGTAGCCCCTAGCGGGACCACCTACGAGCAGTACTTC. It translates to CASSVAPSGTTYEQYF.